The clone carrying this T cell receptor (beta chain) was observed a handful of times. The ends were cut back, 0 bases at V and 2 bases at J, with 12 bases in the middle. This CDR3 is built from 16 residues. Germline CDR1 reads LGHNA; CDR2 reads YNFKEQ. Caucasian adults residing in Nashville, Tennessee made up all the donors. Several immunoSEQ plates held equal portions of the genomic DNA taken from each subset. Here immunoSEQ multiplex PCR was the method, and the copy in TCRdb shows in-frame clones only, minus some. The sample consists of approximately 100,000 clones, about 67% of them appearing once. These data belong to a study of shared clonotypes between healthy human individuals.

This TCR was sampled from a woman in her twenties or thirties in good health. Sequenced sample: memory CD8+ T cells sorted from blood. Subset noted: CD45RO+ cells pooled with CCR7-negative TemRA cells. The chain links TRBV4-2 to TRBJ2-3; tentatively, D is TRBD2 (6 bases). CDR3 loop: CASSQDEGGHTDTQYF. In DNA form, the CDR3 reads TGTGCCAGCAGCCAAGACGAGGGAGGACACACAGATACGCAGTATTTT.